This record looks at one T cell receptor beta chain sequence and its context. This clone was seen only once. Its antigen remains unidentified. The sample holds no much larger clone one base away, and base qualities are not on file. Sequences SGHVS (CDR1) and FQNEAQ (CDR2) are obtained from the germline V gene. V has 1 base trimmed and J has 1 base trimmed; junction bases matching no gene number 3. The CDR3 holds 18 amino acids from the cysteine to the phenylalanine. Kept here is only the CDR3 DNA, which spans 54 bases and is read in frame from base 1. Whole blood was collected in K2EDTA tubes by collaborating institutions according to the institutions' own protocols. For TCRbeta analysis, collaborator samples were shipped as frozen whole blood, as isolated PBMCs, or as DNA extracted from either sample type. TCRbeta CDR3 regions were amplified from genomic DNA by means of the immunoSEQ Assay, a bias-controlled multiplex PCR. In the original analysis: Nucleated cell counts per sample were estimated from amplification of reference gene primers within the assay. Sequence reads were collapsed and filtered to measure the absolute abundance of every unique TCRbeta CDR3 rearrangement. For each sample, productive Simpson clonality was calculated as the square root of Simpson's diversity index across productive rearrangements. Entries here come from immuneACCESS through TCRdb and include only in-frame sequences with V and J called. Some clones fail to appear in such tables; in the studies checked, an unresolved V gene covers under half of the shortfall, and the cause of the remainder is unknown. D and trimming come from the DNA, and the V and J calls and clone size come from that table. The table for this sample lists 50,000 or so clones; 90% of them were counted only once. The ten top clones hold 8.5% to 10% of the sample.

These data are taken from a study of blood T cell repertoires in COVID-19 (dated by TCRdb to about 2020). Study-wide context: The collaborator samples originated in the United States, Italy and Spain and spanned the acute and convalescent phases of COVID-19. Subjects who had been exposed to COVID-19, were actively infected with it, or had recovered from it provided the deeply sampled blood TCRbeta repertoires that made up the dataset. The samples were drawn from two sources: the first 160 participants of the ongoing ImmuneRACE study, and over 950 subjects contributed by 6 global collaborators. Where HLA class I and class II types were available, the types were taken from metadata supplied by the sample provider, not from assay-based typing. The repertoires were released in a freely available public database meant as a resource for research on the immune response to SARS-CoV-2. The sample metadata nearly always contained a de-identified subject ID, COVID-19 status, age in years and sex. The prospective study material was composed of cDNA or gDNA derived from T cells, B-cell-depleted T cells, or PBMCs. The investigation overall reported the following: The quantity of clinical and demographic metadata differed by source and by participant and was supplied without curation.

Recombination linked TRBV7-8 to TRBJ2-6; the central 11 bases match TRBD1. The source material was peripheral blood. The sequence was obtained from a woman of 80 years or more with acute or convalescent COVID-19. At the DNA level, the sequence is TGTGCCAGCAGCTTAGGGACAGGGGGCCCGTCTGGGGCCAACGTCCTGACTTTC. This sequence encodes CASSLGTGGPSGANVLTF.